The T cell receptor (delta chain) under discussion was sequenced for a study of delta chains in infants with herpesvirus infections. Overall study: Ugandan infants were followed prospectively from birth through primary CMV infection.

This clone is labeled as large. What it binds is not known. The same CDR3 is also encoded by other DNA sequences in this sample. Germline V CDR1 and CDR2: GEAIGNYY, EKD. The CDR3 loop spans 20 amino acids. Trimming cost V 1 base and J 0 bases; bases outside gene matches: 6. Study results and caveats: A few infants infected before 120 days plus one congenital case had the public Vdelta1 clonotype. The public clonotype appeared only at the first post-infection time point.

TCR cDNA was made from PBMC RNA with gamma- and delta-chain-specific primers. TCRdb re-called the RT-PCR reads via CATT. The sample has 2,500 to 3,500 delta-chain clones; 32% are singletons. The rearrangement links TRDV2 to TRDJ3; 12 bases fit TRDD3. This sequence originates from a human donor who was a Ugandan infant, either HIV-exposed or HIV-unexposed (not recorded which). This sample comprised peripheral blood, obtained at time point 3 of longitudinal follow-up. CDR3 protein: CACDTVLGDTSSWDTRQMFF. The CDR3 region has the DNA TGTGCCTGTGACACAGTACTGGGGGATACCAGCTCCTGGGACACCCGACAGATGTTTTTC.